Described below is a single T cell receptor beta chain sequence and its context. From germline, CDR1 is SGHVS and CDR2 FNYEAQ. This CDR3 has 17 residues. V was clipped by 5 bases and J by 3 bases; unmatched bases: 10. These data are taken from a study of cytomegalovirus exposure and HLA in healthy donors. The PCR made use of 60 Vbeta and 13 Jbeta primers. TCRdb's copy holds only in-frame clones and misses some; the assay was immunoSEQ multiplex PCR. The top ten clones hold around 9.9% of a sample with 100,000 or so clones, 70% of them seen once. Sequenced: PBMCs. J is TRBJ2-1 and V is TRBV7-6; 10 bases fit TRBD2. The receptor comes from a middle-aged man in good health and CMV-seropositive. The chain's CDR3 is CASSLNPSGSIYNEQFF. In DNA form, the CDR3 reads TGTGCCAGCAGCCTCAATCCTAGCGGGAGTATCTACAATGAGCAGTTCTTC. The whole variable domain, filled in from reference TRBV7-6 and TRBJ2-1, reads GAGVSQSPRYKVTKRGQDVALRCDPISGHVSLYWYRQALGQGPEFLTYFNYEAQQDKSGLPNDRFSAERPEGSISTLTIQRTEQRDSAMYRCASSLNPSGSIYNEQFFGPGTRLTVL.